What follows are 19 T cell receptor beta chains derived from one specimen sequenced in a study of identical twins. TCRdb reprocessed the 5' RACE reads with MiXCR, giving one entry per CDR3 protein. This sample has about 900,000 distinct CDR3 sequences, with approximately 13% found just once. This sample was also put to use in a study of yellow fever vaccine responses in identical twins.

Sequenced sample: PBMCs. The receptors derive from a woman aged 18-29 years in good health.

This clonotype was recorded at least ten times. The chain couples TRBV6-1 to TRBJ1-6; 8 bases map to TRBD1. This CDR3 region has 15 residues. With 6 bases clipped from V and 6 bases from J, the junction kept 7 bases outside the gene matches. Germline values: CDR1 MNHNS, CDR2 SASEGT. CDR3 in DNA: TGTGCCAGCAGGAAAGAGGGACAGGTTAATTCACCCCTCCACTTT. The encoded protein is CASRKEGQVNSPLHF.

This clonotype was picked up many times. The chain combines TRBV1 with TRBJ2-5; the D call of TRBD2 is as the table states it, not checked on the DNA. TRBV1 is a pseudogene. The CDR3 length is 16 residues. CDR3 in amino acids: CTSSLPALAGAETQYF. The CDR3 nucleotides are TGCACCAGCAGCCTCCCTGCCCTAGCGGGAGCTGAGACCCAGTACTTC.

Ten or more counts support this clonotype. The rearrangement uses TRBV5-6 and TRBJ2-2; D not resolved. The length of the CDR3 is 13 residues. The germline V gene has CDR1 SGHDT and CDR2 YYEEEE. V lost 0 bases and J lost 6, with 6 bases in between. The CDR3 sequence is CASSLEGAGELFF. CDR3 in DNA: TGTGCCAGCAGCTTGGAGGGCGCCGGGGAGCTGTTTTTT.

This clonotype was seen a handful of times. The chain links TRBV29-1 to TRBJ1-1, with 12 bases lining up with TRBD1. The J segment lost 3 bases and the V segment lost 6 bases, leaving 5 bases of the junction unmatched. Per germline, CDR1 SQVTM and CDR2 ANQGSEA. The CDR3 runs to 14 residues. CDR3 residues: CSVTGTGGHTEAFF. In DNA form, the CDR3 reads TGCAGCGTCACCGGGACAGGGGGCCACACTGAAGCTTTCTTT. The full variable domain, completed using reference TRBV29-1 and TRBJ1-1, is SAVISQKPSRDICQRGTSLTIQCQVDSQVTMMFWYRQQPGQSLTLIATANQGSEATYESGFVIDKFPISRPNLTFSTLTVSNMSPEDSSIYLCSVTGTGGHTEAFFGQGTRLTVV.

Ten or more counts support this clonotype. This chain links TRBV3-1 with TRBJ2-3, with no clear D. V was clipped by 0 bases and J by 5 bases, with 3 bases between them. The CDR3 sequence is 12 residues long. Germline V gene sequence: CDR1 LGHDT, CDR2 YNNKEL (reference sequence). CDR3 loop: CASSQDRDTQYF. The DNA for the CDR3 is TGTGCCAGCAGCCAAGACCGAGATACGCAGTATTTT.

CDR3 bases: TGTGCCAGCAGTTACGCCAGGGGCCTCTACAATGAGCAGTTCTTC. Its protein product is CASSYARGLYNEQFF. The chain is built from TRBV6-5 and TRBJ2-1; the D gene is possibly TRBD1 (6 bases). Trimming left V 2 bases short and J 3 bases short, with 11 bases between. The CDR3 runs 15 residues. Germline-derived CDR1 and CDR2 are MNHEY and SVGAGI.

In the case of this clonotype: Compared with germline, one end of the junction differs, possibly owing to a read error. The chain joins TRBV10-3 to TRBJ2-1, with TRBD2 matching over 12 bases. The CDR3 sequence is 17 residues long. Germline CDR1 is ENHRY and CDR2 is SYGVKD. The CDR3 region is CAISETSGRNSYNERFF. CDR3 DNA sequence: TGTGCCATCAGTGAGACTAGCGGGAGGAACTCCTACAATGAGCGGTTCTTC.

This clonotype appeared a few times. This chain uses TRBV6-1 with TRBJ1-4, with 10 bases matching TRBD1. Germline V gives CDR1 MNHNS, CDR2 SASEGT. V lost 9 bases, J lost 0 bases, and 4 bases stayed unmatched. The CDR3 has 15 amino acids. The CDR3 sequence is CARGQGSATNEKLFF. CDR3 nucleotide sequence: TGTGCCAGGGGACAGGGGTCTGCAACTAATGAAAAACTGTTTTTT.

The chain uses TRBV5-1 and TRBJ1-1; the D gene is possibly TRBD1 (5 bases). The germline CDR1 and CDR2 sequences are SGHRS and YFSETQ. This CDR3 comprises 16 residues. V lost 4 bases, J lost 4 bases, and 20 bases lay in between. In DNA, the CDR3 is TGCGCCAGCAGCCCAACGGGTGCGATGGGGGGCACTGAAGCTTTCTTT. Its protein is CASSPTGAMGGTEAFF.

This clonotype was found a few times. The CDR3 region has the DNA TGTGCCAGCAGCTTAGTTCTAGGGGAAGAGACCCAGTACTTC. Translating it yields CASSLVLGEETQYF. The V and J genes are TRBV7-2 and TRBJ2-5; tentatively, D is TRBD1 (5 bases). Germline-derived CDR1 and CDR2 are SGHTA and FQGNSA. The CDR3 covers 14 residues. V was cut by 1 base and J by 3 bases, with 9 bases left in between.

On this clonotype itself: Germline is not matched at one junction end, which may reflect a read error. This chain uses TRBV9 with TRBJ1-1; unclear D gene. Germline V gene lookup returns CDR1 SGDLS and CDR2 YYNGEE. The CDR3 spans 15 residues. CDR3 residues: CANSVEGAGNTEAFF. The CDR3 DNA follows: TGTGCCAACAGCGTAGAAGGAGCCGGGAACACTGAAGCTTTCTTT.

This clonotype was seen a handful of times. The V call is TRBV7-8, the J call TRBJ2-2; TRBD1 matches 9 bases. Germline V gene data show CDR1 as SGHVS and CDR2 as FQNEAQ. V lost 4 bases, J lost 0 bases, and 6 bases stayed unmatched. CDR3 size: 17 residues. CDR3 sequence reads: CASSSRDRVANTGELFF. CDR3 nucleotide sequence: TGTGCCAGCAGCTCCCGGGACAGGGTCGCGAACACCGGGGAGCTGTTTTTT.

This clonotype was detected only a few times. The chain has TRBV28 and TRBJ2-5; D may be TRBD2 (6 bases). V was shortened by 0 bases and J by 4 bases, with 9 bases between the two germline ends. The germline CDR1 and CDR2 sequences are MDHEN and SYDVKM. The CDR3 is 14 amino acids. This CDR3 reads CASSLWGGVETQYF. The DNA of the CDR3 is TGTGCCAGCAGTTTATGGGGGGGAGTAGAGACCCAGTACTTC.

This clonotype was counted only a few times. J is TRBJ1-1 and V is TRBV29-1; possibly TRBD1 for D (5 bases). The CDR3 has 12 amino acids. CDR1 is SQVTM, CDR2 ANQGSEA, per germline. This chain's CDR3 is CRATAFNTEAFF. Written as DNA, the CDR3 is TGCAGAGCGACAGCCTTTAACACTGAAGCTTTCTTT.

The CDR3 DNA reads as TGTGCCAGCAAAGCTTTGGCGGGAGAAGTGACCCAGTACTTC. This sequence encodes CASKALAGEVTQYF. This rearrangement joins TRBV7-9 to TRBJ2-5, with 7 bases identical to TRBD2. The junction had 12 bases not matched to a gene; V was cut back by 7 bases and J by 7 bases. This CDR3 is 14 amino acids long. In germline, CDR1 is SEHNR, CDR2 FQNEAQ (reference sequence).

This clonotype was picked up many times. The rearrangement links TRBV29-1 to TRBJ2-1, with 12 bases fitting TRBD2. The V gene's germline CDR1 is SQVTM and CDR2 ANQGSEA. J was trimmed by 1 base and V by 7 bases; bases with no gene match: 5. CDR3 length: 15 residues. This chain's CDR3 is CSAGTSGLSYNEQFF. The DNA of the CDR3 is TGCAGCGCGGGGACTAGCGGGCTGTCCTACAATGAGCAGTTCTTC.

The table lists this clonotype with a few counts. The rearrangement joins TRBV11-1 to TRBJ2-1; TRBD2 agrees at 7 bases. Germline-derived CDR1 and CDR2 are SGHAT and FQDESV (reference sequence). The CDR3 consists of 18 residues. After removal of 1 base from V and 1 base from J, the junction contained 10 bases not matched to a gene. The CDR3: CASSLVRMGEGSYNEQFF. As DNA, the CDR3 is TGTGCCAGCAGCTTAGTGCGTATGGGGGAGGGTTCCTACAATGAGCAGTTCTTC. Complete variable domain (other parts from reference TRBV11-1 and TRBJ2-1): EAEVAQSPRYKITEKSQAVAFWCDPISGHATLYWYRQILGQGPELLVQFQDESVVDDSQLPKDRFSAERLKGVDSTLKIQPAELGDSAMYLCASSLVRMGEGSYNEQFFGPGTRLTVL.

The V call is TRBV24-1, the J call TRBJ2-3; 9 nucleotides align to TRBD1. In germline, CDR1 is KGHDR, CDR2 SFDVKD. With V trimmed by 9 bases and J by 5 bases, 8 bases remained unmatched. The CDR3 is 14 residues long. The CDR3 is CATSLGQGIDTQYF. Written as DNA, the CDR3 is TGTGCCACCTCCTTAGGACAGGGGATAGATACGCAGTATTTT.

The rearrangement links TRBV7-3 to TRBJ1-2; perhaps TRBD1 as D (6 bases). Germline CDR1 SGHTA, CDR2 FQGTGA. The CDR3 totals 14 residues. Trimming removed 2 bases at V and 6 bases at J, with 13 bases between. The CDR3 sequence: CASSLGGTKDGYTF. CDR3 nucleotides: TGTGCCAGCAGCTTAGGGGGGACAAAGGATGGCTACACCTTC.